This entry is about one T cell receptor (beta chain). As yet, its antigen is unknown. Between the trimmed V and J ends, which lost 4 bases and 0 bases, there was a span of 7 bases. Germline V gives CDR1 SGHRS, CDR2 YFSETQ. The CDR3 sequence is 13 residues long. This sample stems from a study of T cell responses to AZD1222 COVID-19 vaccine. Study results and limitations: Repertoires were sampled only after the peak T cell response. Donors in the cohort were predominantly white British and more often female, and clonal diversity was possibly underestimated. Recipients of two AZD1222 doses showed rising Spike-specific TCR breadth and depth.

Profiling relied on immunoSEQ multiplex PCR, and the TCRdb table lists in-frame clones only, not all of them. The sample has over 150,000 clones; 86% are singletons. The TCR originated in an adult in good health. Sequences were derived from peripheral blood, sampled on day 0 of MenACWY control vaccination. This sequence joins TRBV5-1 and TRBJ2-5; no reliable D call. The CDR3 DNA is TGCGCCAGCAGCGGCAGTTACCAAGAGACCCAGTACTTC. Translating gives CASSGSYQETQYF.